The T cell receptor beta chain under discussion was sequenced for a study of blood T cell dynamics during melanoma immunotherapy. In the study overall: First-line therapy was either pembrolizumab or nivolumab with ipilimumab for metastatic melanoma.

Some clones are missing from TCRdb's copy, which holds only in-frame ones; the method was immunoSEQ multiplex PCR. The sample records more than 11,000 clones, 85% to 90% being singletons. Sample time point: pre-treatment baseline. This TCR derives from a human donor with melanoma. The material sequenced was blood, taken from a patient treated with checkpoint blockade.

In DNA, the CDR3 is TGTGCCAGCAGCGAGGACAGAAGCAATCAGCCCCAGCATTTT. Translating gives CASSEDRSNQPQHF. This chain joins TRBV5-5 and TRBJ1-5; D perhaps matches TRBD1 (6 bases). The germline V gene encodes CDR1 SGHKS and CDR2 YYEKEE (reference sequence). This CDR3 has 14 residues. The V end was cut by 4 bases, the J end by 1 base, with 9 bases between.